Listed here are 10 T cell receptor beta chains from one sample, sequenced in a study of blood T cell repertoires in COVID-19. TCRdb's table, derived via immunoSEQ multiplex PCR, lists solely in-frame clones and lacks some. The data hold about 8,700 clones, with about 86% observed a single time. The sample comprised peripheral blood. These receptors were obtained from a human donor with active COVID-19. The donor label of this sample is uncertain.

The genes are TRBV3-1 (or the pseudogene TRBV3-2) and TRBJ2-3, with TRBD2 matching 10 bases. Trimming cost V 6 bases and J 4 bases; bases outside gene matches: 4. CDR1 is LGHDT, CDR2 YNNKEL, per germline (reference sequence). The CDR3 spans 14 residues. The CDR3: CASRVAGGPDTQYF. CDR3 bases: TGTGCCAGCAGGGTAGCGGGGGGCCCAGATACGCAGTATTTT.

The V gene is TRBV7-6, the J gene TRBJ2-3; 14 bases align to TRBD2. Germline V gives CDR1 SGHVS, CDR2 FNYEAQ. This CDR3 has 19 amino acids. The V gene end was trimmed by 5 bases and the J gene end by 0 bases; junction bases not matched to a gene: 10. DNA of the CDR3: TGTGCCAGCAGCCATGGACTAGCGGGAGGTTGGGAAAGCACAGATACGCAGTATTTT. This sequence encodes CASSHGLAGGWESTDTQYF. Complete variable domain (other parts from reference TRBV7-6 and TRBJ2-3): GAGVSQSPRYKVTKRGQDVALRCDPISGHVSLYWYRQALGQGPEFLTYFNYEAQQDKSGLPNDRFSAERPEGSISTLTIQRTEQRDSAMYRCASSHGLAGGWESTDTQYFGPGTRLTVL.

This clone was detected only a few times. This CDR3 reads CASSHGSNERNIQYF. CDR3 in DNA: TGTGCCAGCAGCCACGGGAGTAACGAAAGGAACATTCAGTACTTC. J is TRBJ2-4 and V is TRBV7-2; D may be TRBD2 (6 bases). Looked up from germline, CDR1 is SGHTA and CDR2 is FQGNSA. This CDR3 has 15 amino acids. The V end lost 5 bases, the J end lost 7 bases, and 18 bases lay between the germline ends.

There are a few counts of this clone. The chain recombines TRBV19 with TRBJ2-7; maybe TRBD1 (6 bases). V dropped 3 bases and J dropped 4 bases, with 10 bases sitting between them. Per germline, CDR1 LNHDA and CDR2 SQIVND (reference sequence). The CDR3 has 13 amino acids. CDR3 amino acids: CASSIERGYEQYF. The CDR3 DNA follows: TGTGCCAGTAGTATCGAAAGGGGGTACGAGCAGTACTTC.

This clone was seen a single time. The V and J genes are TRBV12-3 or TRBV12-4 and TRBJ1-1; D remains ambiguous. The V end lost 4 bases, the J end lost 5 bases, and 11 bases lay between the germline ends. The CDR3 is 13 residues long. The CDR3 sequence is CASSWEGWTEAFF. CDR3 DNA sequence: TGTGCCAGCAGTTGGGAGGGCTGGACTGAAGCTTTCTTT.

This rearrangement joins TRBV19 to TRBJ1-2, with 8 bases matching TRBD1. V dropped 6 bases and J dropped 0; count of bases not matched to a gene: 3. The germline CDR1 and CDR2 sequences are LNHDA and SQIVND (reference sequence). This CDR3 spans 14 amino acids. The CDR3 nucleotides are TGTGCCAGTAGCCGGGACAGGCCTAACTATGGCTACACCTTC. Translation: CASSRDRPNYGYTF. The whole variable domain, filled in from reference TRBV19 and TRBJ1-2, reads DGGITQSPKYLFRKEGQNVTLSCEQNLNHDAMYWYRQDPGQGLRLIYYSQIVNDFQKGDIAEGYSVSREKKESFPLTVTSAQKNPTAFYLCASSRDRPNYGYTFGSGTRLTVV.

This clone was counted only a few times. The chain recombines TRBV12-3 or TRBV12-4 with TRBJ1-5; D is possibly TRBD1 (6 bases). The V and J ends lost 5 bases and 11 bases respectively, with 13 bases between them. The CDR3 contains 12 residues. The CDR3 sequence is CASSTETGTQHF. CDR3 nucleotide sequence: TGTGCCAGCAGTACCGAGACAGGCACCCAGCATTTT.

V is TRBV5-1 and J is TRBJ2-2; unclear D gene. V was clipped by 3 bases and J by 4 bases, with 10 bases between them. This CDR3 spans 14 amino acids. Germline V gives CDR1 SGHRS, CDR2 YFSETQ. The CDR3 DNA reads TGCGCCAGCAGCTGGGCCCCCGGCACCGGGGAGCTGTTTTTT. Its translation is CASSWAPGTGELFF. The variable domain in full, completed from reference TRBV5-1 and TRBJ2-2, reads KAGVTQTPRYLIKTRGQQVTLSCSPISGHRSVSWYQQTPGQGLQFLFEYFSETQRNKGNFPGRFSGRQFSNSRSEMNVSTLELGDSALYLCASSWAPGTGELFFGEGSRLTVL.

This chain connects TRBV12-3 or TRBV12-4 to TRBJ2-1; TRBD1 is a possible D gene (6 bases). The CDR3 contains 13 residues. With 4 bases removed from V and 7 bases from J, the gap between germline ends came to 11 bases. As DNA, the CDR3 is TGTGCCAGCAGTTCCCAGGGGACGAATGAGCAGTTCTTC. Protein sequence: CASSSQGTNEQFF.

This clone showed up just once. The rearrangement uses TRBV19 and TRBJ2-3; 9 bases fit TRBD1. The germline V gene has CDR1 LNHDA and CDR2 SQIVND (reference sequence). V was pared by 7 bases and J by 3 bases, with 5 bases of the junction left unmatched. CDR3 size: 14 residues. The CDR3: CASTTGQGTDTQYF. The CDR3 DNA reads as TGTGCCAGTACCACGGGACAGGGAACAGATACGCAGTATTTT. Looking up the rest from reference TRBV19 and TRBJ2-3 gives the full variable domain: DGGITQSPKYLFRKEGQNVTLSCEQNLNHDAMYWYRQDPGQGLRLIYYSQIVNDFQKGDIAEGYSVSREKKESFPLTVTSAQKNPTAFYLCASTTGQGTDTQYFGPGTRLTVL.